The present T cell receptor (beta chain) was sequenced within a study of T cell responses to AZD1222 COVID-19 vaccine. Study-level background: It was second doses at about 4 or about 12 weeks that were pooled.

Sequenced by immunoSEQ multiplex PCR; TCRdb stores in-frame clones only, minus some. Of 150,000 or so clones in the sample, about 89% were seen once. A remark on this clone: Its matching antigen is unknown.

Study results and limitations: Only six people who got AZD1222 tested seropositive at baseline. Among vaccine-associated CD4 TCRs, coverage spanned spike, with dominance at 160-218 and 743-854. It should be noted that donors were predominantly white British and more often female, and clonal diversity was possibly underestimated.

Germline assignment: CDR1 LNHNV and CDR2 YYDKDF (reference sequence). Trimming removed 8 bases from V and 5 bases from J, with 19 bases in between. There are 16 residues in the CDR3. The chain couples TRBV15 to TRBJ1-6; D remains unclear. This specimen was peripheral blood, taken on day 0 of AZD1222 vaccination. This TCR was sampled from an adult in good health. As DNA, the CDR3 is TGTGCCACCGCGGCCCCTCCGGGGTCGGATAATTCACCCCTCCACTTT. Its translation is CATAAPPGSDNSPLHF.